This TCR beta chain was sequenced for a study of T cells in Graves' hyperthyroidism and ophthalmopathy. The CDR3 is 14 residues long. Germline trimming cut 4 bases from V and 5 bases from J; bases unmatched to any gene: 8. The germline V gene has CDR1 SNHLY and CDR2 FYNNEI. Amplification of TCR beta CDR3 regions used RNA as the template. RT-PCR in the first round (using the HTBI primer set) targeted the TCR CDR3. In TCRdb, the multiplex PCR reads were re-called with MiXCR into one record per CDR3 protein. The profile shows hundreds of thousands of distinct CDR3 sequences, under 15% of them singletons. This clonotype was picked up many times.

J is TRBJ2-7 and V is TRBV2, with 7 bases lining up with TRBD1. The sequence came from a woman between 40 and 55 years old with Graves' ophthalmopathy. The source material was blood. CDR3 sequence reads: CASSVGDRAHEQYF. For the CDR3, the DNA is TGTGCCAGCAGTGTTGGAGACAGGGCCCACGAGCAGTACTTC.